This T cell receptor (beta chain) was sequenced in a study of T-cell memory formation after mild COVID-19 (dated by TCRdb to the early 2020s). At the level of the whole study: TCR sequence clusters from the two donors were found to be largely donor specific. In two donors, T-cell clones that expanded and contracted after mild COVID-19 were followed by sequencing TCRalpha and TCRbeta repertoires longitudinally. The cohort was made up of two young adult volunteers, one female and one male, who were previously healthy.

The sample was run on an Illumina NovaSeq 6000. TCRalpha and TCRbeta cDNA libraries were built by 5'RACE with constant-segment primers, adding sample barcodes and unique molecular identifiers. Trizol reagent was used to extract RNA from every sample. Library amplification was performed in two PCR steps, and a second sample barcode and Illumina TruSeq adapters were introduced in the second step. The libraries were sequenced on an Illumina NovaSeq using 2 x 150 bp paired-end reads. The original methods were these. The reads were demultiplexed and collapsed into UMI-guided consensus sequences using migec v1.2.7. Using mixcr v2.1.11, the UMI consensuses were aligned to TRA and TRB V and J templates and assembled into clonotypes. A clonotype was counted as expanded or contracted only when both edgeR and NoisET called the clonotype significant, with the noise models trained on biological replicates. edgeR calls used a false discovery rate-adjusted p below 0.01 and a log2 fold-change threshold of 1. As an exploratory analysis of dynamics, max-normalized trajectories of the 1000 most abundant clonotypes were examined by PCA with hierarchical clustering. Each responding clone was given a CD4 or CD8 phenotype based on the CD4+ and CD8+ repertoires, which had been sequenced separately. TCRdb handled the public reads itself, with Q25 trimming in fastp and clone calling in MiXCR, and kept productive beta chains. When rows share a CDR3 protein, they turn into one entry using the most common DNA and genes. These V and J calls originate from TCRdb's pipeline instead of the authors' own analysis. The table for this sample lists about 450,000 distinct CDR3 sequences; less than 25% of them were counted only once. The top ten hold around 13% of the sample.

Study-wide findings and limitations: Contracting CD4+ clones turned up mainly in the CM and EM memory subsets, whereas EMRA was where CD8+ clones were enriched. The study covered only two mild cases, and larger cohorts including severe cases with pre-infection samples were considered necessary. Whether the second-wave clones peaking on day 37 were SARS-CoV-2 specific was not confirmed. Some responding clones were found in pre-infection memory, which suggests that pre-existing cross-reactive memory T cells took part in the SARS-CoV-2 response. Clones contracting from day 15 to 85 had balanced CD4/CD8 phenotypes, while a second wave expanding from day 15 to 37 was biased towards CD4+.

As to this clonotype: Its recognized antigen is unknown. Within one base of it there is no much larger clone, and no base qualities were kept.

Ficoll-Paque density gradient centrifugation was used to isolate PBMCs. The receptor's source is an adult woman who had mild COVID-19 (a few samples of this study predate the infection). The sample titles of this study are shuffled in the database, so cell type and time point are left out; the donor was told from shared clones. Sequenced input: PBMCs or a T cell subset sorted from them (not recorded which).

The nucleotides read TGCAGCGTTGTTTACCAGGGACAGGGGGTGGAAAACGAGCAGTACTTC. It codes for CSVVYQGQGVENEQYF. The chain is encoded by TRBV29-1 joined to TRBJ2-7, and TRBD1 matches 11 of the central bases. Taken from the germline V gene, the CDR1 and CDR2 loops are SQVTM and ANQGSEA. The CDR3, from cysteine to phenylalanine, totals 16 residues. Only CDR3 DNA is held: 48 bases, read in frame from base 1. V is cut back by 4 bases and J by 5 bases, with 13 bases in the junction unmatched.